This entry lists 7 T cell receptor beta chains sequenced from one sample in a study of shared clonotypes between healthy human individuals. The method was immunoSEQ multiplex PCR; TCRdb's version includes in-frame clones alone and lacks a portion of them. The sample holds fewer than 1 million clones, around 96% seen once. Naivety among CD8 cells was defined by CD45RO negativity and positive CCR7 selection, thereby excluding terminally differentiated effector memory CD45RA+ cells. Sequenced input: naive CD8+ T cells sorted from blood. The receptors were sampled from a man aged 25-45 years in good health.

The chain couples TRBV14 to TRBJ2-1; possible D gene TRBD2, 6 bases. The CDR3 contains 15 residues. V was trimmed by 0 bases and J by 8 bases, leaving 14 bases between them. CDR1 is SGHDN, CDR2 FVKESK, per germline. CDR3 amino acids: CASSQERLWGDEQFF. DNA for the CDR3: TGTGCCAGCAGCCAAGAACGGCTTTGGGGGGATGAGCAGTTCTTC. The whole variable domain, remainder taken from reference TRBV14 and TRBJ2-1, is EAGVTQFPSHSVIEKGQTVTLRCDPISGHDNLYWYRRVMGKEIKFLLHFVKESKQDESGMPNNRFLAERTGGTYSTLKVQPAELEDSGVYFCASSQERLWGDEQFFGPGTRLTVL.

Details on this clone: The sample carries other DNA sequences with the same CDR3. This chain links TRBV4-1 with TRBJ1-5; 8 nucleotides match TRBD1. Germline CDR1 and CDR2: MGHRA and YSYEKL. The V and J ends lost 3 bases and 5 bases, in that order; junction bases with no gene match: 6. This CDR3 comprises 15 residues. The CDR3 sequence is CASSQRTGWDQPQHF. The CDR3 DNA follows: TGCGCCAGCAGCCAGAGGACAGGGTGGGATCAGCCCCAGCATTTT.

A single count supports this clone. V usage is TRBV15 and J usage is TRBJ2-1, with TRBD2 identical over 7 bases. There are 15 residues in the CDR3. Germline lookup yields CDR1 LNHNV and CDR2 YYDKDF (reference sequence). V shed 5 bases and J 6 bases; nucleotides not matched to a gene: 10. CDR3 amino acids: CATSPEGGPGNEQFF. The CDR3 region has the DNA TGTGCCACCAGCCCAGAGGGAGGGCCGGGCAATGAGCAGTTCTTC.

The chain links TRBV7-9 to TRBJ2-1; D ambiguous. Trimming pared 0 bases from V and 4 bases from J, leaving 4 bases between. The CDR3 is 13 residues long. Germline V gene lookup returns CDR1 SEHNR and CDR2 FQNEAQ (reference sequence). The CDR3 protein is CASSLASYNEQFF. The CDR3 nucleotides are TGTGCCAGCAGCTTAGCTTCATACAATGAGCAGTTCTTC.

This chain links TRBV19 with TRBJ2-7, with D possibly matching TRBD2 (5 bases). The CDR3 length is 12 residues. Germline loops: CDR1 LNHDA, CDR2 SQIVND (reference sequence). V was clipped by 6 bases and J by 1 base, with 7 bases between them. The CDR3, as DNA: TGTGCCAGTAGGAGCGGATCCTACGAGCAGTACTTC. It translates to CASRSGSYEQYF.

The gene calls are TRBV6-4 and TRBJ2-2; D gene ambiguous. This CDR3 comprises 13 residues. The V gene lost 0 bases and the J gene lost 7 bases, with 6 bases spanning the gap. From germline, CDR1 is MRHNA and CDR2 SNTAGT. CDR3 residues: CASSDSSSGELFF. The CDR3 bases are TGTGCCAGCAGTGACTCGTCTAGCGGGGAGCTGTTTTTT.

CDR3: CASSPTGQGTTQIYEQYF. The CDR3 DNA sequence: TGTGCCAGCAGCCCGACGGGACAGGGAACTACCCAGATCTACGAGCAGTACTTC. The chain couples TRBV7-8 to TRBJ2-7; 9 bases agree with TRBD1. Per germline, CDR1 SGHVS and CDR2 FQNEAQ. This CDR3 contains 18 residues. The V segment lost 5 bases and the J segment 3 bases; nucleotides outside the gene matches: 17.